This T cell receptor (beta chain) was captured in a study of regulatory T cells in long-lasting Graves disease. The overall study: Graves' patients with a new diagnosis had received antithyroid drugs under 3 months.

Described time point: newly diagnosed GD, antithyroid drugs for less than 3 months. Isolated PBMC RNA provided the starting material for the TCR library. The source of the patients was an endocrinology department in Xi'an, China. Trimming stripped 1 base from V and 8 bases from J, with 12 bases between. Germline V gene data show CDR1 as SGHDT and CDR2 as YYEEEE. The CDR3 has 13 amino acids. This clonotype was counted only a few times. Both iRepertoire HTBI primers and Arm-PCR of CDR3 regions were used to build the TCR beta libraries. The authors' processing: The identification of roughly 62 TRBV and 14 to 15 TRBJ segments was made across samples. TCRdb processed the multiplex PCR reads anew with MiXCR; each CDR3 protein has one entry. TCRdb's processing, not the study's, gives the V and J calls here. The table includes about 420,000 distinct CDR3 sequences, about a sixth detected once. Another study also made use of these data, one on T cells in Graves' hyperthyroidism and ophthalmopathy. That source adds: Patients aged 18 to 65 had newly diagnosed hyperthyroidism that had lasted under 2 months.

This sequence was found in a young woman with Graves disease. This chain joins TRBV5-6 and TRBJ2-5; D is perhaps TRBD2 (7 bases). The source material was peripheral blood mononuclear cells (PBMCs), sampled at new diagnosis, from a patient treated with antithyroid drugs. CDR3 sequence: CASSLSGGLTQYF. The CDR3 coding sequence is TGTGCCAGCAGCTTGTCCGGGGGGCTAACCCAGTACTTC.